Below are 24 T cell receptor beta chains sequenced from a single sample in a study of cytomegalovirus exposure and HLA in healthy donors. A multiplex PCR was run with 60 Vbeta primers and 13 Jbeta primers. Only in-frame clones appear in the TCRdb table, and some are missing; sequencing was by immunoSEQ multiplex PCR. This table holds roughly 84,000 clones, 60% to 85% found once. Sample: PBMCs. The receptors here all came from a male donor in good health and CMV-seropositive.

J is TRBJ2-1 and V is TRBV5-1; possible D gene TRBD1, 5 bases. Trimming removed 2 bases from V and 5 bases from J, with 11 bases in between. The CDR3 contains 14 residues. Looked up from germline, CDR1 is SGHRS and CDR2 is YFSETQ. The DNA of the CDR3 is TGCGCCAGCAGCTTACAGGCGCCCAACAATGAGCAGTTCTTC. Amino acids: CASSLQAPNNEQFF.

A word on this clone: The junction differs from germline at one of its ends, possibly a read error. The rearrangement links TRBV28 to TRBJ2-7; 13 nucleotides agree with TRBD2. Germline V CDR1 and CDR2: MDHEN, SYDVKM. CDR3 size: 16 residues. CDR3 residues: CASSIWRTSGSAEQYF. The CDR3 bases are TGTGCCAGCAGTATATGGAGGACTAGCGGGAGTGCCGAGCAGTACTTC.

The chain links TRBV4-1 to TRBJ1-1, with 12 bases that match TRBD1. The germline gives CDR1 MGHRA, CDR2 YSYEKL. Losses at the gene ends were 6 bases for V and 5 bases for J; bases not matched to a gene: 7. The length of the CDR3 is 15 residues. CDR3 coding DNA: TGCGCCAGCAGAAAGGCGGGACAGGGGGCTACTGAAGCTTTCTTT. It codes for CASRKAGQGATEAFF.

The V call is TRBV19, the J call TRBJ2-2; possible D gene TRBD2, 5 bases. The CDR3 covers 14 residues. V was pared by 4 bases and J by 3 bases, with 9 bases between. Germline values: CDR1 LNHDA, CDR2 SQIVND (reference sequence). This CDR3 is CASSSSRDTGELFF. CDR3 sequence (DNA): TGTGCCAGTAGTAGCTCGCGGGACACCGGGGAGCTGTTTTTT.

This clone was detected only a few times. Here the CDR3 DNA reads TGTGCCAGCAGCCTAACCCATATAGGGGATCAGCCCCAGCATTTT. It yields the protein CASSLTHIGDQPQHF. V is TRBV7-2 and J is TRBJ1-5; D is possibly TRBD1 (5 bases). Germline V gene lookup returns CDR1 SGHTA and CDR2 FQGNSA. The ends were cut back, 5 bases at V and 5 bases at J, with 16 bases in the middle. The CDR3 is 15 residues long.

The CDR3 DNA reads TGTGCCAGCAGCGCGAGGACAGGGCATTGGGGCGGAGATGATATTCAGTACTTC. Translation: CASSARTGHWGGDDIQYF. The gene calls are TRBV7-9 and TRBJ2-4; 8 positions match TRBD1. The CDR3 covers 18 residues. Germline trimming cut 5 bases from V and 10 bases from J; bases unmatched to any gene: 22. Germline lookup yields CDR1 SEHNR and CDR2 FQNEAQ (reference sequence).

The gene calls are TRBV10-3 and TRBJ1-1; 7 nucleotides agree with TRBD1. From germline, CDR1 is ENHRY and CDR2 SYGVKD. This CDR3 region has 12 residues. J was trimmed by 1 base and V by 10 bases; bases with no gene match: 3. The CDR3 DNA reads as TGTGCCACCGGACAGGCGAACACTGAAGCTTTCTTT. Amino acids: CATGQANTEAFF.

The sample holds a few counts of this clone. The chain recombines TRBV7-9 with TRBJ1-4, with 7 bases identical to TRBD1. The junction had 7 bases not matched to a gene; V was cut back by 5 bases and J by 10 bases. Germline V gene lookup returns CDR1 SEHNR and CDR2 FQNEAQ (reference sequence). The CDR3 has 13 residues. The CDR3: CASSLGTAGKLFF. In DNA, the CDR3 is TGTGCCAGCAGCCTCGGGACAGCCGGAAAACTGTTTTTT.

The chain uses TRBV7-9 and TRBJ2-7; the D gene is possibly TRBD2 (6 bases). The CDR3 sequence is 14 residues long. The germline gives CDR1 SEHNR, CDR2 FQNEAQ (reference sequence). V gave up 5 bases and J gave up 6 bases, with 17 bases separating them. CDR3 sequence (DNA): TGTGCCAGCAGCCCCCCCGGGGGTGCGGGCGAGCAGTACTTC. It is translated as CASSPPGGAGEQYF.

This clone is a singleton in its sample. The chain carries TRBV10-1 and TRBJ2-7; 8 nucleotides match TRBD2. The CDR3 contains 17 residues. Per germline, CDR1 WNHNN and CDR2 SYGVQD (reference sequence). V shed 8 bases, J shed 4 bases, and the junction held 19 bases outside the gene matches. CDR3: CASRTAWLAGGLYEQYF. CDR3 in DNA: TGCGCCAGCCGCACGGCGTGGCTAGCGGGCGGCCTTTACGAGCAGTACTTC.

A note on this clone: An end of the junction differs from the germline gene, which may be a read error. This sequence joins TRBV7-9 and TRBJ1-2, with unresolved D. CDR1 SEHNR and CDR2 FQNEAQ come from the germline V gene (reference sequence). The CDR3 length is 12 residues. The CDR3 sequence: CSSSSLSYGYTF. CDR3 in DNA: TGTTCCAGCAGCTCACTTAGCTATGGCTACACCTTC.

V and J are TRBV4-2 and TRBJ2-3, with no clear D. Germline V gene sequence: CDR1 LGHNA, CDR2 YNFKEQ. This CDR3 is built from 13 residues. The V and J ends lost 0 bases and 6 bases respectively, with 7 bases between them. The CDR3 nucleotides read TGTGCCAGCAGCCAAGATGCGGCGGATACGCAGTATTTT. It encodes CASSQDAADTQYF.

The chain couples TRBV28 to TRBJ1-2, with D hard to call. This CDR3 has 12 amino acids. V dropped 3 bases and J dropped 4 bases, with 6 bases sitting between them. From germline, CDR1 is MDHEN and CDR2 SYDVKM. CDR3: CASSLPGYGYTF. Here the CDR3 DNA reads TGTGCCAGCAGTTTGCCCGGCTATGGCTACACCTTC.

The gene calls are TRBV15 and TRBJ1-2, with D maybe TRBD1 (5 bases). The ends were cut back, 0 bases at V and 2 bases at J, with 10 bases in the middle. This CDR3 contains 15 residues. Germline V gene lookup returns CDR1 LNHNV and CDR2 YYDKDF (reference sequence). As DNA, the CDR3 is TGTGCCACCAGCAGAGACCTGGCAGGGAACTATGGCTACACCTTC. As protein: CATSRDLAGNYGYTF.

The gene calls are TRBV6-5 and TRBJ2-3, with 11 bases that match TRBD2. CDR1 and CDR2 (germline): MNHEY, SVGAGI. V shed 5 bases, J shed 4 bases, and the junction held 5 bases outside the gene matches. The CDR3 length is 15 residues. The CDR3 nucleotides read TGTGCCAGCAGTCCCACTAGCGGGGGATCAGATACGCAGTATTTT. Its translation: CASSPTSGGSDTQYF.

CDR3: CASSQQDRATYEQYF. CDR3 sequence (DNA): TGCGCCAGCAGCCAACAAGACAGGGCTACCTACGAGCAGTACTTC. This chain joins TRBV4-1 and TRBJ2-5; 7 bases are a match to TRBD1. Judging by the DNA end, TRBJ2-7 fits better; the J call may be wrong. Germline V CDR1 and CDR2: MGHRA, YSYEKL. CDR3 length equals 15 residues.

The chain recombines TRBV5-4 with TRBJ2-5; 11 bases line up with TRBD2. CDR3 length equals 14 residues. V was pared by 4 bases and J by 4 bases, with 3 bases of the junction left unmatched. CDR1 is SGHNT and CDR2 is YYREEE in the germline V gene (reference sequence). The CDR3 here is CASSLAGGRETQYF. The CDR3 nucleotides are TGTGCCAGCAGCCTAGCGGGGGGAAGAGAGACCCAGTACTTC.

The chain is built from TRBV4-2 and TRBJ2-1; D is ambiguous. The CDR3 spans 14 residues. Germline V gives CDR1 LGHNA, CDR2 YNFKEQ. V was clipped by 4 bases and J by 2 bases, with 9 bases between them. The CDR3 is CASSRPRPYNEQFF. In DNA form, the CDR3 reads TGTGCCAGCAGCCGGCCCAGGCCCTACAATGAGCAGTTCTTC.

The genes are TRBV28 and TRBJ1-1, with TRBD1 identical over 7 bases. This CDR3 has 15 residues. J lost 3 bases, V lost 8 bases, and 12 bases had no gene match. CDR1 is MDHEN, CDR2 SYDVKM, per germline. The CDR3 is CASARQGIRDTEAFF. The CDR3 DNA sequence: TGTGCCAGCGCCAGACAGGGAATAAGGGACACTGAAGCTTTCTTT.

The chain combines TRBV19 with TRBJ1-4; D not resolved. There are 14 residues in the CDR3. V was trimmed by 3 bases and J by 8 bases, leaving 13 bases between them. Germline V gene data show CDR1 as LNHDA and CDR2 as SQIVND (reference sequence). The CDR3 is CASSIRSSTEKLFF. CDR3 bases: TGTGCCAGTAGTATTCGATCATCTACGGAAAAACTGTTTTTT.

This clone occurred once. The chain uses TRBV28 and TRBJ1-2, with a possible D match to TRBD1 (5 bases). Trimming removed 11 bases at V and 0 bases at J, with 16 bases between. CDR3 length: 14 residues. Per germline, CDR1 MDHEN and CDR2 SYDVKM. CDR3 protein: CAVQRGDANYGYTF. The CDR3 nucleotides read TGTGCCGTCCAGCGGGGGGATGCTAACTATGGCTACACCTTC.

This clone ranks as medium-sized. This chain joins TRBV6-5 and TRBJ1-1; 7 bases are shared with TRBD1. Germline V gene data show CDR1 as MNHEY and CDR2 as SVGAGI. V trimming: 6 bases; J trimming: 1 base; junction bases outside the gene matches: 8. The CDR3 extends over 15 amino acids. The CDR3 nucleotides are TGTGCCAGCAGACGCCTCCAGGGGGAGAACACTGAAGCTTTCTTT. Translating it yields CASRRLQGENTEAFF.

The gene calls are TRBV27 and TRBJ2-5; D might be TRBD2 (6 bases). This CDR3 contains 16 residues. The V gene lost 4 bases and the J gene lost 3 bases, with 18 bases spanning the gap. The germline CDR1 and CDR2 sequences are MNHEY and SMNVEV (reference sequence). The CDR3 reads CASSSDVAAGKETQYF. In DNA, the CDR3 is TGTGCCAGCAGTTCAGATGTAGCGGCAGGTAAAGAGACCCAGTACTTC.

The V call is TRBV5-1, the J call TRBJ2-7; maybe TRBD2 (5 bases). Germline-derived CDR1 and CDR2 are SGHRS and YFSETQ. The V end lost 0 bases, the J end lost 1 base, and 14 bases lay between the germline ends. The CDR3 is 16 amino acids. CDR3 nucleotides: TGCGCCAGCAGCTTGGGACCCGGGATTTTATCCTACGAGCAGTACTTC. Translated: CASSLGPGILSYEQYF.